What follows describes a single T cell receptor beta chain. Its antigen is not known. The sample belongs to a study of graft-versus-host responses after intestinal transplantation. The V end was cut by 8 bases, the J end by 4 bases, with 6 bases between. The CDR3 consists of 11 residues. Germline values: CDR1 MNHNS, CDR2 SASEGT. Repertoires were generated with immunoSEQ multiplex PCR, while TCRdb's copy carries only in-frame clones and drops some. The sample includes some 140,000 clones, about nine tenths of them seen just once. Sequenced material: unstimulated CD4+ T cells sorted from spleen or lymph node cells, taken before intestinal transplant. The source is a human donor who received an intestinal transplant. This chain connects TRBV6-1 to TRBJ2-1; D call uncertain. As DNA, the CDR3 is TGTGCCAGCGGGCTATACAATGAGCAGTTCTTC. Its protein is CASGLYNEQFF.